These T cell receptor beta chains were read from a single sample in a study of regulatory T cells in long-lasting Graves disease. Via MiXCR, TCRdb re-called the multiplex PCR reads, giving one row per CDR3 protein. The table includes 350,000 to 400,000 distinct CDR3 sequences, about a sixth detected once. The sequences come from peripheral blood mononuclear cells (PBMCs), collected at new diagnosis, from a patient treated with antithyroid drugs. These receptors originate from a female donor with Graves disease. The CDR3 runs from the conserved cysteine through the conserved F or W. The order of the fields is clone size, J gene, V gene, D gene, CDR3 DNA, CDR3 protein. The D gene is left open where the match is weak. Size tells how often a clone was seen (once, few, many) or the class of an expanded clone, and some rows leave it out.

many TRBJ1-5 TRBV28 . TGTGCCAGCAGTTTCTCGGAGGTCAATCAGCCCCAGCATTTT CASSFSEVNQPQHF
many TRBJ1-1 TRBV12-3/TRBV12-4 . TGTGCCAGCAGTTTACGAGGGGAGACTGAAGCTTTCTTT CASSLRGETEAFF
. TRBJ1-1 TRBV19 . TGTGCCAGTAGTATTGCGGACGCGAACACTGAAGCTTTCTTT CASSIADANTEAFF
many TRBJ1-6 TRBV27 . TGTGCCAGCAATGATCGGGACTCAGGGAATTCACCCCTCCACTTT CASNDRDSGNSPLHF
many TRBJ2-1 TRBV5-1 TRBD1 TGCGCCAGCAGGGAGGACAGGGATGAGCAGTTCTTC CASREDRDEQFF
many TRBJ1-5 TRBV2 TRBD1 TGTGCCAGCAAAACCGGGACAGGGGAATCTCAGCCCCAGCATTTT CASKTGTGESQPQHF
many TRBJ2-3 TRBV2 . TGTGCCAGCAGTGAAGCGCTTGTGGAGATCACAGATACGCAGTATTTT CASSEALVEITDTQYF
many TRBJ2-7 TRBV27 . TGTGCCAGCAGTCGACGGGTAGAACCGTCCTACGAGCAGTACTTC CASSRRVEPSYEQYF
few TRBJ2-1 TRBV27 . TGTGCCAGCAGCCCCGAGAGGAGGGACCGCTACAATGAGCAGTTCTTC CASSPERRDRYNEQFF
many TRBJ2-3 TRBV28 . TGTGCCAGCAGTTTACTCGACGGGACAGATACGCAGTATTTT CASSLLDGTDTQYF
few TRBJ1-1 TRBV4-2 TRBD1 TGTGCCAGCAGCCGAGAGGACAGGGGAGGTAGTGTATGGGGCACTGAAGCTTTCTTT CASSREDRGGSVWGTEAFF
many TRBJ2-7 TRBV27 . TGTGCCAGCAGTTTGTTGGGCCCTCCCTACGAGCAGTACTTC CASSLLGPPYEQYF
many TRBJ2-2 TRBV4-1 TRBD1 TGCGCCAGCAGCCGGGACAGGGGTACCGGGGAGCTGTTTTTT CASSRDRGTGELFF
many TRBJ1-3 TRBV6-1 TRBD1 TGTGCCAGCAGACGGACAGGGGAACTCTCTGGAAACACCATATATTTT CASRRTGELSGNTIYF
. TRBJ2-2 TRBV4-3 TRBD2 TGCGCCAGCAGCCAAGAGCCGGGAGGGAATACCGGGGAGCTGTTTTTT CASSQEPGGNTGELFF
. TRBJ2-7 TRBV6-2/TRBV6-3 . TGTGCCACCCTAAAAGTCAGCTCCTACGAGCAGTACTTC CATLKVSSYEQYF
. TRBJ2-1 TRBV27 . TGTGCCAGCAGTTTATTGCCCGGGCCTCCCTACAATGAGCAGTTCTTC CASSLLPGPPYNEQFF
. TRBJ2-7 TRBV6-1 . TGTGCCAGCAGGGGGACAAACTACGAGCAGTACTTC CASRGTNYEQYF
once TRBJ2-7 TRBV24-1 . TGTGCCACCAGTAGCGCCGGCGAGCAGTACTTC CATSSAGEQYF
. TRBJ2-4 TRBV28 TRBD1 TGTGCCAGCAGTTCTCCGGGACAGGGGGGCAAAAACATTCAGTACTTC CASSSPGQGGKNIQYF
many TRBJ1-1 TRBV13 . TGTGCCAGCAGATACCCAGGTGGGGGGAGGGACACTGAAGCTTTCTTT CASRYPGGGRDTEAFF
. TRBJ1-5 TRBV6-1 . TGTGCCAGCACTACAACGGGGGGGGTGGATCAGCCCCAGCATTTT CASTTTGGVDQPQHF
many TRBJ2-2 TRBV28 TRBD2 TGTGCCAGCAGTTTATCAGCGGGAGGGACCGGGGAGCTGTTTTTT CASSLSAGGTGELFF
few TRBJ2-2 TRBV5-1 . TGCGCCAGCAGTACCGGGCCTCCAGGGCAAGGGGAGCTGTTTTTT CASSTGPPGQGELFF
many TRBJ2-1 TRBV7-9 . TGTGCCAGCAGCTTATTAGGCAGGAGTAATAATGAGCAGTTCTTC CASSLLGRSNNEQFF
many TRBJ2-3 TRBV12-3/TRBV12-4 TRBD2 TGTGCCAGCAGTTTGATTTTAGCGGGGGATTTGAGCACAGATACGCAGTATTTT CASSLILAGDLSTDTQYF
many TRBJ1-6 TRBV30 . TGTGCCTGGCCACCATCAGGGGCCTCACCCCTCCACTTT CAWPPSGASPLHF
. TRBJ2-1 TRBV20-1 TRBD2 TGCAGTGCTAGAAAGAAACCCGGGACTAGCGGGAGAATTGTAGATGAGCAGTTCTTC CSARKKPGTSGRIVDEQFF
many TRBJ1-1 TRBV27 . TGTGCCAGCAACAAGATAGTAGGGTCTGAAGCTTTCTTT CASNKIVGSEAFF
many TRBJ1-4 TRBV15 . TGTGCCACCAGCAGAGATGGAAGCCAGTCGTATGAAAAACTGTTTTTT CATSRDGSQSYEKLFF
many TRBJ2-1 TRBV27 TRBD2 TGTGCCAGCGCCCTAGCGGGCATCTCCTACAATGAGCAGTTCTTC CASALAGISYNEQFF
many TRBJ1-1 TRBV6-1 . TGTGCCAGCAGTGACGACAGCCTCATGAACACTGAAGCTTTCTTT CASSDDSLMNTEAFF
. TRBJ2-3 TRBV19 . TGTGCCAGTAGTCGTCGGACGGAGATCACAGATACGCAGTATTTT CASSRRTEITDTQYF
many TRBJ1-5 TRBV3-1 TRBD1 TGTGCCAGCAGCCAAGGGGCAGGGGGTCAGCCCCAGCATTTT CASSQGAGGQPQHF
few TRBJ2-2 TRBV15 . TGTGCCACCAGCAGAGATGTAGGGATGGGCACCGGGGAGCTGTTTTTT CATSRDVGMGTGELFF
. TRBJ2-1 TRBV18 TRBD2 TGTGCCAGCTCACCACGCGGGAGGGCGCGTGATGAGCAGTTCTTC CASSPRGRARDEQFF
many TRBJ1-6 TRBV20-1 TRBD1 TGCAGTGCCCTTGGGACAGGGGGTTCACCCCTCCACTTT CSALGTGGSPLHF
many TRBJ2-7 TRBV3-1 TRBD2 TGTGCCAGCAGCCAAGGGCATAGCGGGGGGTACGAGCAGTACTTC CASSQGHSGGYEQYF
many TRBJ1-1 TRBV29-1 . TGCAGCGCGGAAGGGCAGCACACTGAAGCTTTCTTT CSAEGQHTEAFF
many TRBJ2-3 TRBV20-1 . TGCAGTGCTTTTCACCCGGACCGAGCTAGCACAGATACGCAGTATTTT CSAFHPDRASTDTQYF
many TRBJ1-1 TRBV29-1 TRBD1 TGCAGCGTACAGGGGGCGAGGATTGAAGCTTTCTTT CSVQGARIEAFF
. TRBJ2-1 TRBV24-1 . TGTGCCACCAGTGCGTCGGGACGAGAATCGGTGTTCTCCTACAATGAGCAGTTCTTC CATSASGRESVFSYNEQFF
many TRBJ2-5 TRBV6-1 . TGTGCCAGCCGGGCCGAGGGGGCCCAGTACTTC CASRAEGAQYF
many TRBJ1-5 TRBV6-1 TRBD1 TGTGCCAGCACCAGTACAGGGGGCTGGGATCAGCCCCAGCATTTT CASTSTGGWDQPQHF
many TRBJ2-3 TRBV2 . TGTGCCAGCAGTGATCATTTTGGGGGTTCAGCAGATACGCAGTATTTT CASSDHFGGSADTQYF
many TRBJ2-3 TRBV6-2/TRBV6-3 TRBD2 TGTGCCAGCAGTTACTCGGCAGCGGGAGGGTCAGATACGCAGTATTTT CASSYSAAGGSDTQYF
few TRBJ2-2 TRBV4-1 . TGCGCCAGCAGCCAAGGGGCGGCGAGGGGCCAGTCCGGGGAGCTGTTTTTT CASSQGAARGQSGELFF
many TRBJ2-3 TRBV11-2 TRBD1 TGTGCCAGCAGCTTAGCTCAATTTTGGGACAGAATCACAGATACGCAGTATTTT CASSLAQFWDRITDTQYF
many TRBJ2-7 TRBV2 . TGTGCCAGCAGCCGCCGGGCGGTGAACTCCTACGAGCAGTACTTC CASSRRAVNSYEQYF
many TRBJ1-4 TRBV6-2/TRBV6-3 . TGTGCCAGCGGTTCGGGAGGCAGACGGCAACTGTTTTTT CASGSGGRRQLFF
many TRBJ2-1 TRBV12-3/TRBV12-4 TRBD1 TGTGCCAGCAGTCCGGGACAGATGACTGAGCAGTTCTTC CASSPGQMTEQFF
many TRBJ2-7 TRBV20-1 . TGCAGTGCTAGAGTCCCGGTTCTCTACGAGCAGTACTTC CSARVPVLYEQYF
few TRBJ2-1 TRBV10-3 . TGTGCCATCACCCGTGGGGGCCCCTACAATGAGCAGTTCTTC CAITRGGPYNEQFF
. TRBJ2-1 TRBV4-3 TRBD2 TGCGCCAGCAGCTTAACTCAGCGGGAGATGGATGAGCAGTTCTTC CASSLTQREMDEQFF
. TRBJ2-5 TRBV5-4 . TGTGCCAGCAGTGCGGGACCGCCCCAAGAGACCCAGTACTTC CASSAGPPQETQYF